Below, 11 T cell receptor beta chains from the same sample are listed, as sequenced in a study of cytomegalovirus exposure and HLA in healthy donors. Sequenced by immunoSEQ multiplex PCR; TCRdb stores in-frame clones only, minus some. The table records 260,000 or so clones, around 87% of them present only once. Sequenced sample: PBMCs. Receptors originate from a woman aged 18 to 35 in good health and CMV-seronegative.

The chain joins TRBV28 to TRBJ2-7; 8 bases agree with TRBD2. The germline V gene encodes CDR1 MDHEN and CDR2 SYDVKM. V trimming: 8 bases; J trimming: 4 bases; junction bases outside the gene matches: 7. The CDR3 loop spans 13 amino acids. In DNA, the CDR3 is TGTGCCAGCTGCGGGAGGATTCTTTACGAGCAGTACTTC. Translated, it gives CASCGRILYEQYF.

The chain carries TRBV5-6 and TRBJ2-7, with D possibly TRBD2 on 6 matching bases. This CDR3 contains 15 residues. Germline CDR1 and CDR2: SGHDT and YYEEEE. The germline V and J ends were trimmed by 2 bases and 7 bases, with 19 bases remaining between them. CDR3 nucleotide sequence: TGTGCCAGCAGCTTTCAATCGACTCCTCGGGGGGAGCAGTACTTC. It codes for CASSFQSTPRGEQYF.

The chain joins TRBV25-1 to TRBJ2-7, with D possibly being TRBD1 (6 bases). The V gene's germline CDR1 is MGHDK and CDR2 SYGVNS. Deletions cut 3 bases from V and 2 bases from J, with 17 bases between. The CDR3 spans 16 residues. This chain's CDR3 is CASSDPDRLGPYEQYF. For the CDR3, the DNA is TGTGCCAGCAGTGACCCCGACAGGTTGGGACCCTACGAGCAGTACTTC.

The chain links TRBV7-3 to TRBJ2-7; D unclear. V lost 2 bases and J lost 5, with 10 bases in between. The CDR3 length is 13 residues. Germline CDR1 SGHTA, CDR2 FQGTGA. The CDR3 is CASSLVAGDEQYF. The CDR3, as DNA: TGTGCCAGCAGCTTAGTGGCAGGTGACGAGCAGTACTTC.

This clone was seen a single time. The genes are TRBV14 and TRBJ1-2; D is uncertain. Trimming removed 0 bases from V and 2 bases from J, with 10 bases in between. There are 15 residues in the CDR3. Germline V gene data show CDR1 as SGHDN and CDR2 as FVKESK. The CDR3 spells CASSQDPRGNYGYTF. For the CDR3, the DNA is TGTGCCAGCAGCCAAGACCCAAGAGGGAACTATGGCTACACCTTC.

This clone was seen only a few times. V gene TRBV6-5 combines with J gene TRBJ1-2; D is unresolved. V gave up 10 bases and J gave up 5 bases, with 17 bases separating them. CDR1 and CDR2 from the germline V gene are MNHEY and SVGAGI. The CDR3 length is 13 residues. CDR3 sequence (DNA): TGTGCCACCCCGATACCGTTTACATATGGCTACACCTTC. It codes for CATPIPFTYGYTF.

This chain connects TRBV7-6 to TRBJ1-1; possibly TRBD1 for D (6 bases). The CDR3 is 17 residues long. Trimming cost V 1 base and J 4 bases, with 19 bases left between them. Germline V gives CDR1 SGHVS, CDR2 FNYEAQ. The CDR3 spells CASSLDPWGGEGTEAFF. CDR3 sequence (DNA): TGTGCCAGCAGCTTAGACCCCTGGGGGGGCGAGGGCACTGAAGCTTTCTTT. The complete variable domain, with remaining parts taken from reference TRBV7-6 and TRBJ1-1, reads GAGVSQSPRYKVTKRGQDVALRCDPISGHVSLYWYRQALGQGPEFLTYFNYEAQQDKSGLPNDRFSAERPEGSISTLTIQRTEQRDSAMYRCASSLDPWGGEGTEAFFGQGTRLTVV.

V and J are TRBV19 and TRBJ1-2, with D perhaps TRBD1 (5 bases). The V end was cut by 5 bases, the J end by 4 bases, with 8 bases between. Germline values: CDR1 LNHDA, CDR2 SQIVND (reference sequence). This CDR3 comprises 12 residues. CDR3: CASSPGGYGYTF. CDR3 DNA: TGTGCCAGTAGTCCCGGGGGCTATGGCTACACCTTC.

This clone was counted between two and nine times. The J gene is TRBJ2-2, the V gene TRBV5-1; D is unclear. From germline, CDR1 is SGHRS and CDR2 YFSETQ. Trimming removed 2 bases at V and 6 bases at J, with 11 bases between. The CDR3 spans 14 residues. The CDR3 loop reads CASSFTAFAGELFF. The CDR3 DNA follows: TGCGCCAGCAGCTTTACAGCTTTCGCCGGGGAGCTGTTTTTT. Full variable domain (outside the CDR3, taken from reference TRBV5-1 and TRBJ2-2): KAGVTQTPRYLIKTRGQQVTLSCSPISGHRSVSWYQQTPGQGLQFLFEYFSETQRNKGNFPGRFSGRQFSNSRSEMNVSTLELGDSALYLCASSFTAFAGELFFGEGSRLTVL.

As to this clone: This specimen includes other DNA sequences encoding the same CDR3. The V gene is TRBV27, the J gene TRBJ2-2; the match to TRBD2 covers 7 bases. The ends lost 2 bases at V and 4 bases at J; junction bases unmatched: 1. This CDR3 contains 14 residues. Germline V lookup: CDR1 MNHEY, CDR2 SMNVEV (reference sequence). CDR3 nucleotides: TGTGCCAGCAGTTTAGCGGGAGTCACCGGGGAGCTGTTTTTT. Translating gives CASSLAGVTGELFF.

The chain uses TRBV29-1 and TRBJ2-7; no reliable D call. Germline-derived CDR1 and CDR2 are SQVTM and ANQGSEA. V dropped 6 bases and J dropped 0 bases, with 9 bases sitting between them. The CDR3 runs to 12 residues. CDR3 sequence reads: CSVSPSSYEQYF. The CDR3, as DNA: TGCAGCGTAAGCCCAAGCTCCTACGAGCAGTACTTC.